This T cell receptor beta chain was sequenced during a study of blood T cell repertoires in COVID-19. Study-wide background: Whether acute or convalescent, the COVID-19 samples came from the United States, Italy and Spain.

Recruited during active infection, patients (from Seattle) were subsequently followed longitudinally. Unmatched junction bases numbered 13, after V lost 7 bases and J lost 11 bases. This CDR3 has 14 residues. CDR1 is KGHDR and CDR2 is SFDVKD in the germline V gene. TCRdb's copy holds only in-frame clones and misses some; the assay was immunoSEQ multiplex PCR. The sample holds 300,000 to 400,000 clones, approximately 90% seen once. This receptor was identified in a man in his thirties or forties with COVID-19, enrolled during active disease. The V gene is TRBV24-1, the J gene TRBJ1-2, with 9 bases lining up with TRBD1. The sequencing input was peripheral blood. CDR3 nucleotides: TGTGCCACCAGAGAACCGGGACAGGGTACCGAGTACACCTTC. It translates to CATREPGQGTEYTF.